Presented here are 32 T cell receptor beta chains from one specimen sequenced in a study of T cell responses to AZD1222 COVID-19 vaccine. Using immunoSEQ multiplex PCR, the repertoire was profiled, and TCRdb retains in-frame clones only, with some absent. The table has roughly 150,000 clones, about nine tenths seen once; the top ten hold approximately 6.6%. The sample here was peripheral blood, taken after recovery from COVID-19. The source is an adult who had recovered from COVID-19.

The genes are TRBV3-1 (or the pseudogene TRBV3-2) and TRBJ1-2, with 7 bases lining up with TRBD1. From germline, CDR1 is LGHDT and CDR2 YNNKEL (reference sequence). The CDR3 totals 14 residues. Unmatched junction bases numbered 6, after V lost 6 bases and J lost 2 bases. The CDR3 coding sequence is TGTGCCAGCAGTTCCCGGGACAGCAACTATGGCTACACCTTC. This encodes CASSSRDSNYGYTF.

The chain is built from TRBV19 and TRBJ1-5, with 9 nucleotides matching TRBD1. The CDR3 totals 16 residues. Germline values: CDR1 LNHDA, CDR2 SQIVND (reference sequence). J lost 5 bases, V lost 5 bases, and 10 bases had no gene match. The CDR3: CASSSYYRGRDQPQHF. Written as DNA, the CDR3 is TGTGCCAGTAGTTCCTACTACAGGGGGCGAGATCAGCCCCAGCATTTT.

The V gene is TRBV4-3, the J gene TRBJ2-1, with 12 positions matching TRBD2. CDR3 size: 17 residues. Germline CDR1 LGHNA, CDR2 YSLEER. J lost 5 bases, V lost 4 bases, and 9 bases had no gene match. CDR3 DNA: TGCGCCAGCAGCCCGCTAGCCCTAGCGGGGGGGGACAATGAGCAGTTCTTC. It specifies CASSPLALAGGDNEQFF.

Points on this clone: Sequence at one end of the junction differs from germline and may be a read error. CDR3 sequence (DNA): TGTGCCAGCAGTGAATTGGGACGGAGAGAGTACTTT. As protein: CASSELGRREYF. V gene TRBV27 combines with J gene TRBJ1-6; perhaps TRBD1 as D (5 bases). The germline V gene has CDR1 MNHEY and CDR2 SMNVEV (reference sequence). The CDR3 consists of 12 residues.

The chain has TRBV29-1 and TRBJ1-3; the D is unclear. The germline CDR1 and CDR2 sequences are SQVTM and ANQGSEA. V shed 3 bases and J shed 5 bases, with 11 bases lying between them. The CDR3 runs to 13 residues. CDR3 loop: CSVEERTRNTIYF. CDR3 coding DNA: TGCAGCGTTGAGGAAAGGACGAGAAACACCATATATTTT.

The CDR3 spells CASSPSQQRLPNYGYTF. The CDR3 DNA reads as TGTGCCAGCTCACCGTCACAACAGAGGCTGCCGAACTATGGCTACACCTTC. The V and J genes are TRBV18 and TRBJ1-2; D is undetermined. The germline V and J ends were trimmed by 3 bases and 2 bases, with 19 bases remaining between them. Per the germline V gene, CDR1 is KGHSH and CDR2 is LQKENI. This CDR3 has 17 residues.

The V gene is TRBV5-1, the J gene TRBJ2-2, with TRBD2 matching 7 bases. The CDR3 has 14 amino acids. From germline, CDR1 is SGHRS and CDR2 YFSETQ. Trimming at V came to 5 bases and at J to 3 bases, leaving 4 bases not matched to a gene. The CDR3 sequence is CASRGLVDTGELFF. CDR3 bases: TGCGCCAGCAGAGGACTAGTAGACACCGGGGAGCTGTTTTTT. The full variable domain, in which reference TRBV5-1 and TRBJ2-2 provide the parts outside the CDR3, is KAGVTQTPRYLIKTRGQQVTLSCSPISGHRSVSWYQQTPGQGLQFLFEYFSETQRNKGNFPGRFSGRQFSNSRSEMNVSTLELGDSALYLCASRGLVDTGELFFGEGSRLTVL.

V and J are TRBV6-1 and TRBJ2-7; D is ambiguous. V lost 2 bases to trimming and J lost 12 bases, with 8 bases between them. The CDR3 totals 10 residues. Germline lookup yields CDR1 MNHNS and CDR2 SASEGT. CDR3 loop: CASSERDRYF. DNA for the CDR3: TGTGCCAGCAGTGAAAGGGATAGGTACTTC.

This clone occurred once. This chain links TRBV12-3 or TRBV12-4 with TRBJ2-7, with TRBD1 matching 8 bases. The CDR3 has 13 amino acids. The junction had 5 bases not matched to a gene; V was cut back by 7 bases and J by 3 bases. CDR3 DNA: TGTGCCAGCACCTTGGGGACAGGCTACGAGCAGTACTTC. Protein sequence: CASTLGTGYEQYF.

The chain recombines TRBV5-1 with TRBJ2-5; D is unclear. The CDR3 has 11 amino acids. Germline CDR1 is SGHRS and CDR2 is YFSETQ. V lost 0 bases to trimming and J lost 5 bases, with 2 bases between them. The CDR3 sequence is CASSLVETQYF. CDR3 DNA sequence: TGCGCCAGCAGCTTGGTGGAGACCCAGTACTTC.

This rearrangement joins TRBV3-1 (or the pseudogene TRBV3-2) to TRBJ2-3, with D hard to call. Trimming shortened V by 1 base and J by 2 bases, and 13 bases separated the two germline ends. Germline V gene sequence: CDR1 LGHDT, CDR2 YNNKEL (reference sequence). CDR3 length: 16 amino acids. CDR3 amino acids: CASSQVQGSPTDTQYF. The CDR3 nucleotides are TGTGCCAGCAGCCAAGTGCAAGGGTCCCCCACAGATACGCAGTATTTT.

DNA for the CDR3: TGCGCCAGCAGCTTGGGTTGGGACAAGGTAGCTTTCTTT. This gives the protein CASSLGWDKVAFF. The J gene is TRBJ1-1, the V gene TRBV5-1, with TRBD1 as a possible D gene (6 bases). The V end lost 0 bases, the J end lost 10 bases, and 13 bases lay between the germline ends. Germline V gene data show CDR1 as SGHRS and CDR2 as YFSETQ. CDR3 size: 13 residues.

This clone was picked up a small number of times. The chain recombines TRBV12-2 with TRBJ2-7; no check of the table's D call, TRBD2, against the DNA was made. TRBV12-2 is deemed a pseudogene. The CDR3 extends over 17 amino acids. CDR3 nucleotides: TGTGCAAGTCGCTTAGCGCACGACCGGCCGGGGTCCTACGAGCAGTACTTC. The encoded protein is CASRLAHDRPGSYEQYF.

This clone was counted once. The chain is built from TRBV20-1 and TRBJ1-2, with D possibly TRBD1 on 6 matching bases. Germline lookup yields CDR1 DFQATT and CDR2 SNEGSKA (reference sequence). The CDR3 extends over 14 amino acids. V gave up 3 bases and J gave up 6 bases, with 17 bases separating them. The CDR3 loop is CSASARGRGDGYTF. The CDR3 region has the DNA TGCAGTGCTAGTGCCCGGGGGAGGGGGGATGGCTACACCTTC.

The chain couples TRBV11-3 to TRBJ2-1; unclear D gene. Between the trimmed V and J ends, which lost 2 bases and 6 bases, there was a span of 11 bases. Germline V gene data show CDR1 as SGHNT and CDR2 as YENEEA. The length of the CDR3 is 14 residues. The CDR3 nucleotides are TGTGCCAGCAGCTTAAAGGCGACTGGCAATGAGCAGTTCTTC. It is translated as CASSLKATGNEQFF.

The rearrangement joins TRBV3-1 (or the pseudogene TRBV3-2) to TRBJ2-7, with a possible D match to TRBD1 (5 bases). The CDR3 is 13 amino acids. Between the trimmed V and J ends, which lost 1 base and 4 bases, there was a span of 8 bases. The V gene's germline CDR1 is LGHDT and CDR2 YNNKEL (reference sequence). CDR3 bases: TGTGCCAGCAGCCAAGGACGGACATACGAGCAGTACTTC. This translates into CASSQGRTYEQYF.

This chain's CDR3 is CASDNRGSRGTQYF. The CDR3 DNA reads TGTGCCAGCGATAACCGGGGGTCCCGAGGTACGCAGTATTTT. This rearrangement joins TRBV19 to TRBJ2-3; TRBD2 might be the D (6 bases). Trimming cost V 9 bases and J 8 bases, with 21 bases left between them. CDR3 length: 14 amino acids. In germline, CDR1 is LNHDA, CDR2 SQIVND (reference sequence).

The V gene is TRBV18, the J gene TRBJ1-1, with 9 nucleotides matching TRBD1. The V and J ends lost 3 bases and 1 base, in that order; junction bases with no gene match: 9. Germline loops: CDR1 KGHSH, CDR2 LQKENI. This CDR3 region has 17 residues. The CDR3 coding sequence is TGTGCCAGCTCACCGATAGGGACAGGGATTTCGAACACTGAAGCTTTCTTT. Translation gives CASSPIGTGISNTEAFF. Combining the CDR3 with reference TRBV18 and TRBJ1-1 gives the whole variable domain NAGVMQNPRHLVRRRGQEARLRCSPMKGHSHVYWYRQLPEEGLKFMVYLQKENIIDESGMPKERFSAEFPKEGPSILRIQQVVRGDSAAYFCASSPIGTGISNTEAFFGQGTRLTVV.

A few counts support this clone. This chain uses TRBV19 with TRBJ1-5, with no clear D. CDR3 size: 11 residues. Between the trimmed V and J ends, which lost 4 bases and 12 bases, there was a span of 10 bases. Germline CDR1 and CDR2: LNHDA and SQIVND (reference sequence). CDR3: CASSREAHQHF. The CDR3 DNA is TGTGCCAGTAGTAGGGAGGCTCACCAGCATTTT.

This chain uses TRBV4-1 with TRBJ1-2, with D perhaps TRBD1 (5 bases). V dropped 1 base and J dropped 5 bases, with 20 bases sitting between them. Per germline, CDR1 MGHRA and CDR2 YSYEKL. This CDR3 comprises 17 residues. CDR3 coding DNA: TGCGCCAGCAGCCAAGTGGGAGAATGGGGGACTGGTTATGGCTACACCTTC. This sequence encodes CASSQVGEWGTGYGYTF.

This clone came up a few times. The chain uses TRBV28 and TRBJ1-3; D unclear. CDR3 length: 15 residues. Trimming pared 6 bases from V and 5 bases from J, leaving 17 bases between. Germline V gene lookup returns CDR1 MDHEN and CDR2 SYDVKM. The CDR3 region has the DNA TGTGCCAGCAGCTTCGACAAGACGAACCGAAACACCATATATTTT. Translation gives CASSFDKTNRNTIYF.

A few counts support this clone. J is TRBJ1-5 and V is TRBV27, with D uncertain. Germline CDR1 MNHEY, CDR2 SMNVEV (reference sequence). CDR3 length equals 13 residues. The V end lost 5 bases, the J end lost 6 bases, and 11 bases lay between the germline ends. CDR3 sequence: CASSKNFFQPQHF. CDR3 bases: TGTGCCAGCAGTAAAAACTTTTTTCAGCCCCAGCATTTT.

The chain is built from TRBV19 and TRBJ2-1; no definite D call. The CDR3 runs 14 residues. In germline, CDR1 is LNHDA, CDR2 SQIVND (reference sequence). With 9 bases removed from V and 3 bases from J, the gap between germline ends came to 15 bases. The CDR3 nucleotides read TGTGCCAGCGTGGACCCCCTCTTCTACAATGAGCAGTTCTTC. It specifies CASVDPLFYNEQFF. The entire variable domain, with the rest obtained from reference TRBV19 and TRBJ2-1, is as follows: DGGITQSPKYLFRKEGQNVTLSCEQNLNHDAMYWYRQDPGQGLRLIYYSQIVNDFQKGDIAEGYSVSREKKESFPLTVTSAQKNPTAFYLCASVDPLFYNEQFFGPGTRLTVL.

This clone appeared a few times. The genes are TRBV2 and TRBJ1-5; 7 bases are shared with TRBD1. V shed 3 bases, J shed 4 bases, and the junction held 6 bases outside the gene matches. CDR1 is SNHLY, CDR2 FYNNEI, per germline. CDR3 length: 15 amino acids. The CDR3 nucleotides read TGTGCCAGCAGTGAGTGGGACAGTGGTAATCAGCCCCAGCATTTT. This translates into CASSEWDSGNQPQHF.

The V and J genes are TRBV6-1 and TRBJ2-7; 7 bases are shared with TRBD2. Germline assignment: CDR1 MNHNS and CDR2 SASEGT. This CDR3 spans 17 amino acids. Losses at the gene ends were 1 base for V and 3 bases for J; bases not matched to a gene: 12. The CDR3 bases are TGTGCCAGCAGTGAAGGCCCCGAACCCCCTAGCGGCTACGAGCAGTACTTC. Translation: CASSEGPEPPSGYEQYF.

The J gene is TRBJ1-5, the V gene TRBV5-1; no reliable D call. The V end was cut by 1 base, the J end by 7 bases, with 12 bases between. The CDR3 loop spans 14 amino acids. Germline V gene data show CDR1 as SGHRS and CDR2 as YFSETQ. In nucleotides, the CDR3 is TGCGCCAGCAGCTTGTCCGGAGGGCAACAGCCCCAGCATTTT. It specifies CASSLSGGQQPQHF.

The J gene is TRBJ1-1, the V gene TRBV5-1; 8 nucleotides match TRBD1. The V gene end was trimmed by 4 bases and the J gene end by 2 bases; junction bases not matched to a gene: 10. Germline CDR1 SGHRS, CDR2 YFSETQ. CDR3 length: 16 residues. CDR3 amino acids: CASSNLPQGVNTEAFF. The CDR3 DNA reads TGCGCCAGCAGCAACCTACCACAGGGGGTTAACACTGAAGCTTTCTTT.

In DNA form, the CDR3 reads TGTGCCAGCAGCTTGTCTTGGGACTCTAAAAAACTGTTTTTT. Translation: CASSLSWDSKKLFF. The rearrangement uses TRBV5-6 and TRBJ1-4, with D possibly TRBD1 on 5 matching bases. Per germline, CDR1 SGHDT and CDR2 YYEEEE. This CDR3 is built from 14 residues. V was pared by 1 base and J by 9 bases, with 13 bases between.

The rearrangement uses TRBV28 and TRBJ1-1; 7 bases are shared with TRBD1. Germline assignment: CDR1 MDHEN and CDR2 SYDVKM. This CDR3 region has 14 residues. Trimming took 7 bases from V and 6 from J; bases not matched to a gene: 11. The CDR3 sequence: CASNTDRFFAEAFF. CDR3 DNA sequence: TGTGCCAGCAACACGGACAGGTTTTTCGCTGAAGCTTTCTTT.

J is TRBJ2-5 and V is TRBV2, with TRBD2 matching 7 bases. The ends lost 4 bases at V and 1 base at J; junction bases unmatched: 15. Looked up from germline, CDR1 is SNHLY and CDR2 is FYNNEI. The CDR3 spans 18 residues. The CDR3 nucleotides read TGTGCCAGCAGTGCCCCTGGAGTCCTTAGCGGGCTCCAAGAGACCCAGTACTTC. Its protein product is CASSAPGVLSGLQETQYF.

CDR3 coding DNA: TGTGCCAGCAGCCGAGCTAGCGGGGGGGCAGAGACCCAGTACTTC. The encoded protein is CASSRASGGAETQYF. The chain recombines TRBV7-8 with TRBJ2-5; 12 bases align to TRBD2. The CDR3 is 15 residues long. Germline CDR1 SGHVS, CDR2 FQNEAQ. After removal of 5 bases from V and 4 bases from J, the junction contained 5 bases not matched to a gene.

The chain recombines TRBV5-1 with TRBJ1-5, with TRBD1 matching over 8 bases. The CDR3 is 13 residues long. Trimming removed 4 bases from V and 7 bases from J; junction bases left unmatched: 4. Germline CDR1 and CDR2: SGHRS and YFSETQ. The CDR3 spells CASSIQGDQPQHF. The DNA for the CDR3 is TGCGCCAGCAGCATACAGGGGGACCAGCCCCAGCATTTT.